The source of this TCR beta chain is a study of T cell responses to AZD1222 COVID-19 vaccine. With 0 bases removed from V and 5 bases from J, the gap between germline ends came to 9 bases. CDR1 and CDR2 (germline): SGHRS, YFSETQ. This CDR3 contains 14 residues. Repertoires were generated with immunoSEQ multiplex PCR, while TCRdb's copy carries only in-frame clones and drops some. The table lists some 160,000 clones, 80% to 95% of them singletons. The V and J genes are TRBV5-1 and TRBJ1-5, with D perhaps matching TRBD1 (6 bases). The sequence was collected from an adult in good health. The source material was peripheral blood, sampled on day 0 of AZD1222 vaccination. CDR3 DNA: TGCGCCAGCAGCTTGGGAGGGGGGGATCAGCCCCAGCATTTT. It translates to CASSLGGGDQPQHF.